The next 2 T cell receptor beta chains were all read from a single sample in a study of molecular identifiers for immune sequencing clone quantification. TCRdb re-called the PCR reads with MiXCR, one entry per CDR3 protein. The data show about 630,000 distinct CDR3 sequences, roughly 23% seen once. Sequenced material: naive CD8+ T cells from blood, with Jurkat cell RNA spiked in. Subset described: FACS-sorted CD8+CD4-CCR7+CD45RA+ naive T cells. Every receptor here comes from a human donor in good health. Some libraries in this study had Jurkat cell RNA spiked in.

The genes are TRBV18 and TRBJ2-1, with D unclear. The CDR3 covers 12 residues. Deletions cut 3 bases from V and 5 bases from J, with 5 bases between. The germline V gene encodes CDR1 KGHSH and CDR2 LQKENI. CDR3 sequence: CASSPNDNEQFF. The CDR3, as DNA: TGTGCCAGCTCACCTAATGACAATGAGCAGTTCTTC.

This clonotype was seen a single time. It may be a read error: a sequence one base away is much more abundant. The rearrangement joins TRBV5-3 to TRBJ1-6; D is unclear. TRBV5-3 carries the ORF label, with uncertain function. CDR3 length: 17 residues. The CDR3 loop is CASSLVPSTGSDSPLHF. As DNA, the CDR3 is TGTGCCAGCAGCTTGGTACCCTCGACGGGTAGTGATTCACCCCTCCACTTT.